A selection of T cell receptor beta chains follows, all from one sample in a study of blood T cell repertoires in COVID-19. Only in-frame clones appear in the TCRdb table, and some are missing; sequencing was by immunoSEQ multiplex PCR. The repertoire holds about 49,000 clones, with approximately 80% as singletons. The sample taken for sequencing was peripheral blood. The receptors stem from a woman aged 60 to 75 with acute or convalescent COVID-19. CDR3s leave out the opening cysteine and the closing phenylalanine or tryptophan. Each record gives: V gene, J gene, CDR3 protein.

V gene: TRBV6-5
J gene: TRBJ2-7
CDR3 protein: ASSNRTGNHEQY

V gene: TRBV5-1
J gene: TRBJ2-7
CDR3 protein: ASSFSGEQY

V gene: TRBV7-2
J gene: TRBJ1-2
CDR3 protein: ASIGTGNYGYT

V gene: TRBV7-2
J gene: TRBJ2-1
CDR3 protein: ASTPAARIQSSYNEQF

V gene: TRBV27
J gene: TRBJ1-5
CDR3 protein: ASSLSGAQPQH

V gene: TRBV6-5
J gene: TRBJ1-6
CDR3 protein: ASTVSSSYNSPLH

V gene: TRBV5-6
J gene: TRBJ1-2
CDR3 protein: ASSLAAVTAYGYT

V gene: TRBV3-1/TRBV3-2
J gene: TRBJ2-6
CDR3 protein: ASSQEAAGANVLT

V gene: TRBV6-6
J gene: TRBJ2-7
CDR3 protein: ASRPTGGLYEQY

V gene: TRBV28
J gene: TRBJ1-2
CDR3 protein: ASSTTGVYGYT

V gene: TRBV4-1
J gene: TRBJ2-7
CDR3 protein: ASSQGRTSGRSYEQY

V gene: TRBV5-4
J gene: TRBJ2-3
CDR3 protein: ASQRDSDTDTQY

V gene: TRBV28
J gene: TRBJ1-1
CDR3 protein: ASSQPTGANTEAF

V gene: TRBV5-1
J gene: TRBJ1-1
CDR3 protein: ASSLAGEAF

V gene: TRBV18
J gene: TRBJ2-7
CDR3 protein: ASSPGRASNYEQY

V gene: TRBV12-5
J gene: TRBJ1-1
CDR3 protein: ASGVRGGSEAF

V gene: TRBV29-1
J gene: TRBJ2-3
CDR3 protein: SVSRGTHSGRASRATDTQY

V gene: TRBV28
J gene: TRBJ2-7
CDR3 protein: ASSYSGGGYEQY

V gene: TRBV9
J gene: TRBJ2-3
CDR3 protein: ASGDRGTGTDTQY

V gene: TRBV28
J gene: TRBJ1-6
CDR3 protein: ASRRGVLNSPLH

V gene: TRBV25-1
J gene: TRBJ1-6
CDR3 protein: ASRGVSSYNSPLH

V gene: TRBV28
J gene: TRBJ2-7
CDR3 protein: ASSSPYDGTGY

V gene: TRBV11-2
J gene: TRBJ2-7
CDR3 protein: ASSSSDRGTHEQY

V gene: TRBV10-2
J gene: TRBJ2-1
CDR3 protein: ASNPDRAYNEQF

V gene: TRBV5-1
J gene: TRBJ2-7
CDR3 protein: ATSADRGIGEQY

V gene: TRBV30
J gene: TRBJ2-1
CDR3 protein: AWSGGLAGAGQF

V gene: TRBV7-3
J gene: TRBJ1-6
CDR3 protein: ASSLQNSPLH

V gene: TRBV11-2
J gene: TRBJ2-1
CDR3 protein: ASSQRYEQF

V gene: TRBV2
J gene: TRBJ2-7
CDR3 protein: ASSEFGRVAYEQY

V gene: TRBV6-5
J gene: TRBJ1-6
CDR3 protein: ASSQGDNSPLH

V gene: TRBV9
J gene: TRBJ2-2
CDR3 protein: ASSASGRANTGELF

V gene: TRBV3-1/TRBV3-2
J gene: TRBJ2-1
CDR3 protein: ASSLGSGGSYNEQF

V gene: TRBV7-3
J gene: TRBJ2-2
CDR3 protein: ASSLGTGTGELF

V gene: TRBV6-6
J gene: TRBJ2-3
CDR3 protein: ASSPSGSGTGDFTDTQY

V gene: TRBV10-1
J gene: TRBJ2-1
CDR3 protein: ASSGRAGQGANEQF

V gene: TRBV5-1
J gene: TRBJ1-1
CDR3 protein: ASSSGNTEAF

V gene: TRBV28
J gene: TRBJ2-7
CDR3 protein: ASSLAGGPEEQY

V gene: TRBV2
J gene: TRBJ1-2
CDR3 protein: ASSATRGYT

V gene: TRBV28
J gene: TRBJ1-4
CDR3 protein: ASRPSGQATANEKLF

V gene: TRBV5-1
J gene: TRBJ2-7
CDR3 protein: ASSLGHRDYEQY

V gene: TRBV5-4
J gene: TRBJ1-4
CDR3 protein: ASSSGGRDEKLF

V gene: TRBV5-6
J gene: TRBJ1-2
CDR3 protein: ASSQSGSNYGYT